Below, 26 T cell receptor beta chains from the same sample are listed, as sequenced in a study of blood T cell repertoires in COVID-19. Sequencing was performed with immunoSEQ multiplex PCR; in TCRdb, only in-frame clones are kept and a portion is missing. This table has about 67,000 clones, 60% to 80% appearing once. Sequenced input: peripheral blood. These receptors all come from an older woman with acute or convalescent COVID-19.

This clone has just one count. J is TRBJ1-2 and V is TRBV5-1, with D possibly TRBD1 on 6 matching bases. The CDR3 loop spans 15 amino acids. The V end was cut by 3 bases, the J end by 3 bases, with 15 bases between. Germline values: CDR1 SGHRS, CDR2 YFSETQ. CDR3 residues: CASSSAGGQDYGYTF. The CDR3, as DNA: TGCGCCAGCAGCTCAGCCGGGGGGCAGGACTATGGCTACACCTTC.

This clone has more than one count but fewer than ten. The chain has TRBV29-1 and TRBJ2-2; 7 bases agree with TRBD1. Germline-derived CDR1 and CDR2 are SQVTM and ANQGSEA. Trimming removed 7 bases from V and 1 base from J; junction bases left unmatched: 3. The CDR3 has 13 residues. CDR3 sequence: CSGGQQNTGELFF. CDR3 nucleotide sequence: TGCAGCGGGGGACAGCAGAACACCGGGGAGCTGTTTTTT.

The chain has TRBV28 and TRBJ2-2; no clear D gene. The germline gives CDR1 MDHEN, CDR2 SYDVKM. The V end lost 2 bases, the J end lost 2 bases, and 12 bases lay between the germline ends. This CDR3 spans 16 amino acids. In DNA form, the CDR3 reads TGTGCCAGCAGTTTAGGGCAGGCTCTTAACACCGGGGAGCTGTTTTTT. Protein sequence: CASSLGQALNTGELFF. The full variable domain, its missing parts supplied by reference TRBV28 and TRBJ2-2, is DVKVTQSSRYLVKRTGEKVFLECVQDMDHENMFWYRQDPGLGLRLIYFSYDVKMKEKGDIPEGYSVSREKKERFSLILESASTNQTSMYLCASSLGQALNTGELFFGEGSRLTVL.

Notes on this clone: This CDR3 is also generated by other DNA sequences in the sample. V is TRBV6-5 and J is TRBJ2-5; 11 positions match TRBD1. V trimming: 6 bases; J trimming: 2 bases; junction bases outside the gene matches: 2. The CDR3 loop spans 14 amino acids. Germline loops: CDR1 MNHEY, CDR2 SVGAGI. The DNA for the CDR3 is TGTGCCAGCAGCCGGGACAGGGGGCAAGAGACCCAGTACTTC. Translated, it gives CASSRDRGQETQYF.

This rearrangement joins TRBV19 to TRBJ2-2, with 9 bases identical to TRBD1. This CDR3 comprises 14 residues. The ends lost 7 bases at V and 4 bases at J; junction bases unmatched: 4. Germline V lookup: CDR1 LNHDA, CDR2 SQIVND (reference sequence). The CDR3, as DNA: TGTGCCAGTATTAAGACAGGGGGCACCGGGGAGCTGTTTTTT. This gives the protein CASIKTGGTGELFF.

The chain has TRBV27 and TRBJ1-4; D uncertain. V lost 5 bases and J 8 bases, leaving 12 bases between the germline ends. CDR3 length equals 13 residues. Per germline, CDR1 MNHEY and CDR2 SMNVEV (reference sequence). The CDR3 coding sequence is TGTGCCAGCAGTCCCCGGAGGGAAGAAAAACTGTTTTTT. Its translation: CASSPRREEKLFF. Full variable domain (missing parts from reference TRBV27 and TRBJ1-4): EAQVTQNPRYLITVTGKKLTVTCSQNMNHEYMSWYRQDPGLGLRQIYYSMNVEVTDKGDVPEGYKVSRKEKRNFPLILESPSPNQTSLYFCASSPRREEKLFFGSGTQLSVL.

This rearrangement joins TRBV10-3 to TRBJ1-2, with D uncertain. The CDR3 spans 15 residues. With 2 bases removed from V and 4 bases from J, the gap between germline ends came to 14 bases. Germline loops: CDR1 ENHRY, CDR2 SYGVKD. CDR3 DNA: TGTGCCATCAGTGAGGGGCCCTCGCCCACCTATGGCTACACCTTC. Amino acid sequence: CAISEGPSPTYGYTF.

The chain is built from TRBV6-5 and TRBJ1-4; D is possibly TRBD1 (5 bases). CDR3 length equals 14 residues. The V gene's germline CDR1 is MNHEY and CDR2 SVGAGI. Trimming left V 6 bases short and J 7 bases short, with 15 bases between. CDR3 region: CASSAMRGGEKLFF. CDR3 in DNA: TGTGCCAGCAGCGCGATGAGGGGAGGTGAAAAACTGTTTTTT.

The chain couples TRBV5-1 to TRBJ1-1; TRBD1 matches 10 bases. Germline assignment: CDR1 SGHRS and CDR2 YFSETQ. V lost 4 bases, J lost 5 bases, and 11 bases stayed unmatched. The CDR3 has 16 residues. The CDR3 protein is CASSRQGAEEGTEAFF. The CDR3 DNA follows: TGCGCCAGCAGCCGACAGGGGGCGGAAGAGGGGACTGAAGCTTTCTTT.

The J gene is TRBJ1-1, the V gene TRBV7-9; tentatively, D is TRBD1 (5 bases). Germline V gene sequence: CDR1 SEHNR, CDR2 FQNEAQ (reference sequence). The V gene lost 9 bases and the J gene lost 8 bases, with 16 bases spanning the gap. The CDR3 has 12 amino acids. CDR3 sequence: CASSRGGNEAFF. In DNA, the CDR3 is TGTGCCAGTTCCCGGGGGGGGAACGAAGCTTTCTTT.

The rearrangement links TRBV3-1 (or the pseudogene TRBV3-2) to TRBJ2-7; D call uncertain. The CDR3 length is 15 residues. Trimming removed 1 base from V and 3 bases from J, with 13 bases in between. Germline values: CDR1 LGHDT, CDR2 YNNKEL (reference sequence). The CDR3 nucleotides read TGTGCCAGCAGCCAAGGCGCATCACTCCTCTACGAGCAGTACTTC. Its protein is CASSQGASLLYEQYF.

The rearrangement uses TRBV7-2 and TRBJ1-5, with D uncertain. This CDR3 region has 12 residues. V was shortened by 6 bases and J by 6 bases, with 9 bases between the two germline ends. Looked up from germline, CDR1 is SGHTA and CDR2 is FQGNSA. As DNA, the CDR3 is TGTGCCAGCAGTCGGTCAGGTCAGCCCCAGCATTTT. Protein: CASSRSGQPQHF.

J is TRBJ1-4 and V is TRBV10-3; D gene unclear. This CDR3 comprises 12 residues. V lost 0 bases and J lost 8, with 4 bases in between. Germline V gene data show CDR1 as ENHRY and CDR2 as SYGVKD. CDR3 in DNA: TGTGCCATCAGTGAGTCGAGGGAAAAACTGTTTTTT. Its translation is CAISESREKLFF.

This chain uses TRBV7-2 with TRBJ2-3, with 15 bases that match TRBD2. This CDR3 spans 17 amino acids. Germline assignment: CDR1 SGHTA and CDR2 FQGNSA. Trimming cost V 4 bases and J 5 bases; bases outside gene matches: 7. The CDR3 sequence is CASSSGTSGGTRDTQYF. In DNA form, the CDR3 reads TGTGCCAGCAGCTCCGGGACTAGCGGGGGGACACGAGATACGCAGTATTTT.

This chain joins TRBV19 and TRBJ2-3; TRBD1 is a possible D gene (5 bases). The ends were cut back, 4 bases at V and 3 bases at J, with 14 bases in the middle. The CDR3 totals 15 residues. CDR1 is LNHDA, CDR2 SQIVND, per germline (reference sequence). CDR3 nucleotides: TGTGCCAGTAGTAAGGGGTTGGTGAGGACAGATACGCAGTATTTT. The encoded protein is CASSKGLVRTDTQYF.

The chain joins TRBV7-8 to TRBJ1-5; D call uncertain. This CDR3 has 16 residues. V was shortened by 3 bases and J by 7 bases, with 19 bases between the two germline ends. The germline CDR1 and CDR2 sequences are SGHVS and FQNEAQ. CDR3 in DNA: TGTGCCAGCAGCTTTAGCGCAGCTAGCTCGGAACAGCCCCAGCATTTT. Its translation: CASSFSAASSEQPQHF.

The chain is built from TRBV2 and TRBJ1-2, with a weak D call TRBD1 (6 bases). V shed 1 base and J shed 4 bases, with 16 bases lying between them. CDR1 is SNHLY, CDR2 FYNNEI, per germline. CDR3 length: 16 residues. Here the CDR3 DNA reads TGTGCCAGCAGTGAAGATGGGGGGGGCCCCATCTATGGCTACACCTTC. This translates into CASSEDGGGPIYGYTF. The whole variable domain, filled in from reference TRBV2 and TRBJ1-2, reads EPEVTQTPSHQVTQMGQEVILRCVPISNHLYFYWYRQILGQKVEFLVSFYNNEISEKSEIFDDQFSVERPDGSNFTLKIRSTKLEDSAMYFCASSEDGGGPIYGYTFGSGTRLTVV.

The rearrangement links TRBV11-1 to TRBJ1-1; perhaps TRBD1 as D (5 bases). The CDR3 is 12 amino acids. Trimming took off 4 bases at V and 7 bases at J, with 10 bases between the two ends. The germline V gene encodes CDR1 SGHAT and CDR2 FQDESV (reference sequence). The CDR3 sequence is CASSSQGIEAFF. The CDR3 DNA reads TGTGCCAGCAGCTCTCAGGGAATTGAAGCTTTCTTT.

V and J are TRBV6-5 and TRBJ1-2; D is undetermined. Germline V lookup: CDR1 MNHEY, CDR2 SVGAGI. Trimming left V 4 bases short and J 7 bases short, with 13 bases between. This CDR3 has 13 residues. The CDR3 sequence is CASSLDFSSGYTF. DNA for the CDR3: TGTGCCAGCAGTTTGGACTTTTCGAGTGGCTACACCTTC.

V usage is TRBV18 and J usage is TRBJ1-6; D gene uncertain. The CDR3 runs to 17 residues. Trimming removed 4 bases from V and 0 bases from J, with 13 bases in between. Germline V gene data show CDR1 as KGHSH and CDR2 as LQKENI. The CDR3 nucleotides read TGTGCCAGCTCACTACAAATACAGAGCTCCTATAATTCACCCCTCCACTTT. It specifies CASSLQIQSSYNSPLHF.

The rearrangement links TRBV27 to TRBJ2-2; 11 bases are a match to TRBD1. CDR1 is MNHEY and CDR2 is SMNVEV in the germline V gene (reference sequence). This CDR3 contains 16 residues. J lost 6 bases, V lost 6 bases, and 9 bases had no gene match. The CDR3 reads CASSLSGTGGAGELFF. The CDR3 DNA follows: TGTGCCAGCAGCCTCTCCGGGACAGGGGGAGCCGGGGAGCTGTTTTTT.

This rearrangement joins TRBV10-3 to TRBJ2-5, with a possible D match to TRBD1 (6 bases). Germline V gene lookup returns CDR1 ENHRY and CDR2 SYGVKD. Trimming cost V 10 bases and J 5 bases, with 20 bases left between them. This CDR3 comprises 14 residues. CDR3 amino acids: CATTSSGVWETQYF. Here the CDR3 DNA reads TGTGCCACCACTTCTTCAGGGGTATGGGAGACCCAGTACTTC.

The chain has TRBV3-1 (or the pseudogene TRBV3-2) and TRBJ2-1, with D perhaps TRBD2 (6 bases). The CDR3 consists of 18 residues. CDR1 and CDR2 (germline): LGHDT, YNNKEL (reference sequence). Trimming left V 0 bases short and J 8 bases short, with 23 bases between. The CDR3 reads CASSQDLPSAPGGDEQFF. For the CDR3, the DNA is TGTGCCAGCAGCCAAGATCTTCCTAGCGCGCCGGGCGGGGATGAGCAGTTCTTC.

The J gene is TRBJ1-5, the V gene TRBV6-4; TRBD1 aligns across 7 bases. In germline, CDR1 is MRHNA, CDR2 SNTAGT. CDR3 length: 16 residues. V was clipped by 0 bases and J by 2 bases; unmatched bases: 4. The CDR3 here is CASSDSRQGGNQPQHF. The CDR3 DNA follows: TGTGCCAGCAGTGACTCGCGACAGGGCGGCAATCAGCCCCAGCATTTT.

V is TRBV6-5 and J is TRBJ1-6; D remains ambiguous. Germline values: CDR1 MNHEY, CDR2 SVGAGI. The V end was cut by 5 bases, the J end by 8 bases, with 10 bases between. CDR3 length: 13 residues. The CDR3 protein is CASSIYRDSPLHF. Written as DNA, the CDR3 is TGTGCCAGCAGTATATACAGAGATTCACCCCTCCACTTT.

The V and J genes are TRBV27 and TRBJ1-4, with a possible D match to TRBD1 (6 bases). The CDR3 contains 16 residues. Trimming pared 5 bases from V and 4 bases from J, leaving 17 bases between. Germline V gene lookup returns CDR1 MNHEY and CDR2 SMNVEV (reference sequence). The CDR3 bases are TGTGCCAGCAGTGGCGGTGGATGGGGGCTTAATGAAAAACTGTTTTTT. Translation gives CASSGGGWGLNEKLFF.